What follows is one TCR beta chain and its context. This clonotype was counted many times. Its antigen is currently not known. The input lacks base qualities; no much larger clone sits a single base away. Library construction relied on 5' RACE. The reads were generated on an Illumina MiSeq. TCRdb passed the public sequencing reads through fastp at Q25 and MiXCR, retaining productive beta sequences. Under each unique CDR3 protein, matching rows form one entry showing the most common genes and DNA. For this sample there are tens of thousands of distinct CDR3 sequences; about 4.8% appear just once. Of the sample, approximately 8% falls within the top ten clones. V lost 5 bases and J lost 6 bases, and the count of bases not matched to a germline gene is 11. Via the germline V gene (reference sequence), CDR1 is GTSNPN and CDR2 SVGIG. The CDR3 runs 15 amino acids, cysteine and phenylalanine included. CDR3 DNA only is kept here, 45 bases in frame from base 1.

The sample is drawn from a study of T cells of healthy individuals listed by TCRdb under 2018. This receptor chain uses TRBV30 and TRBJ2-1; 9 central nucleotides agree with TRBD2. The sequence came from a female donor in good health. The CDR3 protein is CAWAGGGRAGNEQFF. The sequenced DNA: TGTGCCTGGGCTGGTGGCGGGAGGGCGGGCAATGAGCAGTTCTTC.